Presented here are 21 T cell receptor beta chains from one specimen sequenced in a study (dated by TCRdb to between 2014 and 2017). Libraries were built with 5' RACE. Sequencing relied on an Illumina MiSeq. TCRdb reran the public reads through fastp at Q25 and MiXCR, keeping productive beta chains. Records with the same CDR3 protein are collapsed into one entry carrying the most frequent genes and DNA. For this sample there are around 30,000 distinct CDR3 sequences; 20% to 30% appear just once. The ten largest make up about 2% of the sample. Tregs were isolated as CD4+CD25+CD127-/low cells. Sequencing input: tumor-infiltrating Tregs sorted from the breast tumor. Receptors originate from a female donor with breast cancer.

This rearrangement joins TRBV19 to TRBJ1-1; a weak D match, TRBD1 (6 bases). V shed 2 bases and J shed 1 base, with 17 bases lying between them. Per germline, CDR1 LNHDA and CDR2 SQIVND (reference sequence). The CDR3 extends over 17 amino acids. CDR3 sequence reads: CASSILSEGTRNTEAFF. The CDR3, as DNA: TGTGCCAGTAGTATACTTTCGGAGGGGACACGGAACACTGAAGCTTTCTTT.

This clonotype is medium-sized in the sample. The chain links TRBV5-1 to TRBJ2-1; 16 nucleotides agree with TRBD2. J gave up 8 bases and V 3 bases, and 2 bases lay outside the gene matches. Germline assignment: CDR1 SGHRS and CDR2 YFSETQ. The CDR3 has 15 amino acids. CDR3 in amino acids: CASSWGTSGRDEQFF. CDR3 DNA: TGCGCCAGCAGCTGGGGGACTAGCGGGAGGGATGAGCAGTTCTTC.

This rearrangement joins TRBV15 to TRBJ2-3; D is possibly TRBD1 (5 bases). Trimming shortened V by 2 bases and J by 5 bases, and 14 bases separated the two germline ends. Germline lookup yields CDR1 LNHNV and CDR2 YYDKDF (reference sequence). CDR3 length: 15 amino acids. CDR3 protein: CATSRQGHAEDTQYF. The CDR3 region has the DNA TGTGCCACCAGCAGACAGGGTCATGCGGAAGATACGCAGTATTTT.

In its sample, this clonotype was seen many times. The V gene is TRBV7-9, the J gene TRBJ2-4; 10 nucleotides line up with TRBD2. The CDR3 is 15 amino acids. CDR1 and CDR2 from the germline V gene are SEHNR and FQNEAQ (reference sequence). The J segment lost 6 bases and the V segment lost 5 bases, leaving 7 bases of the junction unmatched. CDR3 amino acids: CASSPSGSRRNIQYF. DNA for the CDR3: TGTGCCAGCAGCCCTAGCGGGAGTAGGAGAAACATTCAGTACTTC.

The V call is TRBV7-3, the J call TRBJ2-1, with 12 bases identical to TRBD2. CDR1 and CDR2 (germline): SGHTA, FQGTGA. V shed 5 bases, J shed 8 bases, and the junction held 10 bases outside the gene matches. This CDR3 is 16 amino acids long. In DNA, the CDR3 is TGTGCCAGCAGCCGCTCTACTAGCGGGAGGACCTATGAGCAGTTCTTC. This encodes CASSRSTSGRTYEQFF.

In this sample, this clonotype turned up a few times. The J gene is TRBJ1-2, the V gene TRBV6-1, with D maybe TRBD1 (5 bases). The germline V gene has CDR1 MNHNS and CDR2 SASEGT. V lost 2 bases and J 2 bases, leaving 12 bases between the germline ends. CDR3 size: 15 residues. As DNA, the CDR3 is TGTGCCAGCAGTGAAACCCAATCAGGGAACTATGGCTACACCTTC. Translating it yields CASSETQSGNYGYTF.

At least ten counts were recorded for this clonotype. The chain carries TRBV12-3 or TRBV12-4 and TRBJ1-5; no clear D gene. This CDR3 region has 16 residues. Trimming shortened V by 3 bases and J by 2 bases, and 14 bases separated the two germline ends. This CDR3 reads CASSLVAAGGNQPQHF. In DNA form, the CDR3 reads TGTGCCAGCAGTTTGGTGGCCGCCGGGGGCAATCAGCCCCAGCATTTT.

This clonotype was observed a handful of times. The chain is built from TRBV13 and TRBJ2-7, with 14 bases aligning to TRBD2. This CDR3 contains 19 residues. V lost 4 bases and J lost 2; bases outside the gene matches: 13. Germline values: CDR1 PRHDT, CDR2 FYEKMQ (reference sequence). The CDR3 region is CASSSTSRLAGGPPYEQYF. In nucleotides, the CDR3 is TGTGCCAGCAGCTCCACCTCCAGACTAGCGGGAGGGCCACCCTACGAGCAGTACTTC.

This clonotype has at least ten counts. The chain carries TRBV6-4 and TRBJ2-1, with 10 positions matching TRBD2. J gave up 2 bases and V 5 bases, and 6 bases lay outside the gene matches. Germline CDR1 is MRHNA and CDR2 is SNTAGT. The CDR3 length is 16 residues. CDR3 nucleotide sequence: TGTGCCAGCAGTCAAACCGGGACTAGCGCCTACAATGAGCAGTTCTTC. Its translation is CASSQTGTSAYNEQFF.

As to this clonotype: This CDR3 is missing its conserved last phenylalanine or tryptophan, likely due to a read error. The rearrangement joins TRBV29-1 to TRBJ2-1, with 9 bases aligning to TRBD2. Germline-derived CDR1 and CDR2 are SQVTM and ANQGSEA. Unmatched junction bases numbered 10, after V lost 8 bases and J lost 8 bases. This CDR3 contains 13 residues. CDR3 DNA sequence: TGCAGCACCAGGGGTAGCGGGAGCTATGAGCAGTTCTCC. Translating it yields CSTRGSGSYEQFS.

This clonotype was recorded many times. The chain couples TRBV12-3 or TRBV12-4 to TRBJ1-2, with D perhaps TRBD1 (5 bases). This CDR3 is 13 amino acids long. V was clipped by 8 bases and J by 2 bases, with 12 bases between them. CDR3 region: CASPRRGNYGYTF. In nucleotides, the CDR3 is TGTGCCAGCCCGAGGCGGGGGAACTATGGCTACACCTTC.

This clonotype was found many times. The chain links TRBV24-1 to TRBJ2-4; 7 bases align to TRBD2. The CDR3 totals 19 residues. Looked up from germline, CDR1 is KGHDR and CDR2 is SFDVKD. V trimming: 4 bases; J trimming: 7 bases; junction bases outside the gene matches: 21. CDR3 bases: TGTGCCACCAGTGAAAAAAAATCATATGTGGGAGGGCCTGAGAACATTCAGTACTTC. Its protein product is CATSEKKSYVGGPENIQYF.

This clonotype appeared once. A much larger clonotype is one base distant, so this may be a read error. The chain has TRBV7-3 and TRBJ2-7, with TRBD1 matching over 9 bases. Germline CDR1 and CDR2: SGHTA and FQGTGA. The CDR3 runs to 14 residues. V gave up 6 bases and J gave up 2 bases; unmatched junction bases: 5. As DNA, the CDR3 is TGTGCCAGCAGTACAGGGGGCTCCCCCTACGAGCAGTACTTC. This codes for CASSTGGSPYEQYF.

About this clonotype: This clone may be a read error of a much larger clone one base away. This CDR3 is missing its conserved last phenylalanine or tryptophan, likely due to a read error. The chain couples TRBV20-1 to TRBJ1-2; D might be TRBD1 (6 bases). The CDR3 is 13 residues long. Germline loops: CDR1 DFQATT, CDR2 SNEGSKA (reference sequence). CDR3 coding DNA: TGCAGGACAGACAACAGGGAGGGCTATGGCTACACCCTC. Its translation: CRTDNREGYGYTL.

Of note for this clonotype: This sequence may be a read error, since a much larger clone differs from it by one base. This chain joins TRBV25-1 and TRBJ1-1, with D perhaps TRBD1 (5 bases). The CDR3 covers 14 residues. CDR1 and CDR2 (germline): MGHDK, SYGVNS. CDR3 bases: TGTACCAGCACCGAGGGGACGGTGAACACTGAAGCTTTCTTT. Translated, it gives CTSTEGTVNTEAFF.

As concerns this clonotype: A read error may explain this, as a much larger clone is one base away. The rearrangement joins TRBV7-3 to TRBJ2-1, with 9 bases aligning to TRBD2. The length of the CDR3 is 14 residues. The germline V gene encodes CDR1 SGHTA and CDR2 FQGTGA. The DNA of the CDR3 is TGTGTCAGCAGTTATAGCGGGAGCAACGATGAGCAGTTCTTC. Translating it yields CVSSYSGSNDEQFF.

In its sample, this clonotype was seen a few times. CDR3 in amino acids: CATNRLTSGFHETQYF. The CDR3 DNA reads as TGTGCCACAAACCGACTCACTAGCGGGTTCCATGAGACCCAGTACTTC. The chain combines TRBV15 with TRBJ2-5, with 9 bases identical to TRBD2. Trimming took 9 bases from V and 5 from J; bases not matched to a gene: 16. Germline CDR1 LNHNV, CDR2 YYDKDF (reference sequence). The CDR3 has 16 residues. Full variable domain (outside the CDR3, taken from reference TRBV15 and TRBJ2-5): DAMVIQNPRYQVTQFGKPVTLSCSQTLNHNVMYWYQQKSSQAPKLLFHYYDKDFNNEADTPDNFQSRRPNTSFCFLDIRSPGLGDTAMYLCATNRLTSGFHETQYFGPGTRLLVL.

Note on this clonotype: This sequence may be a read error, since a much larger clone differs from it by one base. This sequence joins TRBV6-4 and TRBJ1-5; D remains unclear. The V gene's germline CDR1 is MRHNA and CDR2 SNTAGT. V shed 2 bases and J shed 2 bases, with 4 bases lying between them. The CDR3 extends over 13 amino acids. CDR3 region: CASSDRCNQPQHF. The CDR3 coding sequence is TGTGCCAGCAGTGACAGGTGCAATCAGCCCCAGCATTTT.

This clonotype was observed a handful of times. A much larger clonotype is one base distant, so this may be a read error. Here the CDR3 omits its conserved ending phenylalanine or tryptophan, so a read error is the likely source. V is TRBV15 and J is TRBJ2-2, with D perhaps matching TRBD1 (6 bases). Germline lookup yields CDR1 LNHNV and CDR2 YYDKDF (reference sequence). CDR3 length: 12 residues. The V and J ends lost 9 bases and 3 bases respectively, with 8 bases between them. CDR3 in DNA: TGTGCCACAGGGGGTTACACCGGGGAGCTGTTTTCT. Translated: CATGGYTGELFS.

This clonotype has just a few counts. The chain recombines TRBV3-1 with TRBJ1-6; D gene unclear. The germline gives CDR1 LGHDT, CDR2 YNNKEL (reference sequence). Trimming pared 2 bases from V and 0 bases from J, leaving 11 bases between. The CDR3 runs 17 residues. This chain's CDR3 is CASSQFNRISYNSPLHF. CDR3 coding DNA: TGTGCCAGCAGCCAATTCAACCGAATCTCCTATAATTCACCCCTCCACTTT.

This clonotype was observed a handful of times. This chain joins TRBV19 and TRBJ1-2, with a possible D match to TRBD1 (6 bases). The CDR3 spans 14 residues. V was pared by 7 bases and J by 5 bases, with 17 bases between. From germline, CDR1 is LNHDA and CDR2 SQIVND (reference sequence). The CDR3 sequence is CASISFDRPYGYTF. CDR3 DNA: TGTGCCAGTATTTCTTTCGACAGGCCTTATGGCTACACCTTC.